This T cell receptor (beta chain) originates from a study of shared clonotypes between healthy human individuals. Clones were sequenced by immunoSEQ multiplex PCR, and TCRdb holds only the in-frame ones, with some missing. The data hold roughly 2,000,000 clones, with around 93% observed a single time. CD8 cells classed as naive were CD45RO-negative and positively selected for CCR7, excluding terminally differentiated effector memory CD45RA+ cells. The CDR3 loop spans 13 amino acids. V was pared by 5 bases and J by 9 bases, with 14 bases between. Germline lookup yields CDR1 SGHAT and CDR2 FQNNGV. The sequenced sample was naive CD8+ T cells from PBMCs. V gene TRBV11-2 combines with J gene TRBJ2-1; D uncertain. The TCR was taken from a man aged 18 to 29 in good health. Some clones in this sample may be carry-over from other donors' samples. The CDR3 nucleotides are TGTGCCAGCAGCCCTAGGGTGTTCGGTGAGCAGTTCTTC. Its translation is CASSPRVFGEQFF.